Described below is a single T cell receptor beta chain sequence and its context. This entry is derived from a study of cytomegalovirus exposure and HLA in healthy donors. Only in-frame clones appear in the TCRdb table, and some are missing; sequencing was by immunoSEQ multiplex PCR. The repertoire consists of approximately 300,000 clones, with roughly 90% occurring once and the leading ten covering over 0.8%. V was cut by 4 bases and J by 3 bases, with 9 bases left in between. The CDR3 is made up of 13 amino acids. Per germline, CDR1 SNHLY and CDR2 FYNNEI. The sequence derives from a woman under 30 in good health and CMV-seronegative. Source material: PBMCs. V and J are TRBV2 and TRBJ2-5, with TRBD2 as a possible D gene (5 bases). The CDR3 is CASSGTGKETQYF. CDR3 DNA sequence: TGTGCCAGCAGTGGGACTGGCAAAGAGACCCAGTACTTC. The full variable domain, completed using reference TRBV2 and TRBJ2-5, is EPEVTQTPSHQVTQMGQEVILRCVPISNHLYFYWYRQILGQKVEFLVSFYNNEISEKSEIFDDQFSVERPDGSNFTLKIRSTKLEDSAMYFCASSGTGKETQYFGPGTRLLVL.